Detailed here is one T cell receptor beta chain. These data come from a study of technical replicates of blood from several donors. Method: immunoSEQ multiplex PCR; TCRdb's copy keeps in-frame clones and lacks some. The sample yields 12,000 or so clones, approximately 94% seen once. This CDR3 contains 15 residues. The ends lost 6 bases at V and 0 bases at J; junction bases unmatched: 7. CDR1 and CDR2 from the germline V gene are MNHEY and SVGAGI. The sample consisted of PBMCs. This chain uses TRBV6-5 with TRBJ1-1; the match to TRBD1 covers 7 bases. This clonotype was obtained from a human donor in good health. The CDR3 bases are TGTGCCAGCAGCCGTAAGGGACAGATGAACACTGAAGCTTTCTTT. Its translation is CASSRKGQMNTEAFF.